Shown below are 29 T cell receptor beta chains from a single sample sequenced in a study of CD8+ T cells in alopecia areata. Following RNA extraction, reverse transcription yielded cDNA that acted as the sequencing template. TCRdb keeps only in-frame clones here, not all; method: immunoSEQ multiplex PCR. Altogether 140,000 to 150,000 clones are present, around 49% being singletons, with the ten largest covering over 0.85%. Sample: CD4+ T cells sorted from blood, taken at week 0. The receptors here all came from a human donor with alopecia areata.

V gene TRBV18 combines with J gene TRBJ1-1; no firm D call. This CDR3 contains 15 residues. The V and J ends lost 1 base and 3 bases respectively, with 12 bases between them. Germline loops: CDR1 KGHSH, CDR2 LQKENI. This CDR3 is CASSPLPGRDTEAFF. The CDR3 bases are TGTGCCAGCTCACCACTCCCAGGAAGGGACACTGAAGCTTTCTTT.

This chain links TRBV20-1 with TRBJ2-5, with D possibly TRBD2 on 5 matching bases. Germline loops: CDR1 DFQATT, CDR2 SNEGSKA (reference sequence). V shed 5 bases and J shed 3 bases, with 7 bases lying between them. The CDR3 length is 11 residues. CDR3 DNA: TGCAGTGCTGAGGGAAAAGAGACCCAGTACTTC. It is translated as CSAEGKETQYF.

This chain links TRBV14 with TRBJ2-6, with TRBD2 matching over 8 bases. V lost 4 bases to trimming and J lost 4 bases; unmatched junction nucleotides: 3. The germline CDR1 and CDR2 sequences are SGHDN and FVKESK. CDR3 length equals 15 residues. CDR3 bases: TGTGCCAGCAGCCCTGCGGGGGGAGGGGCCAACGTCCTGACTTTC. It specifies CASSPAGGGANVLTF.

The CDR3 loop is CASSWAGETQYF. The CDR3 DNA reads as TGTGCCAGCAGTTGGGCCGGAGAGACCCAGTACTTC. V and J are TRBV7-2 and TRBJ2-5; the D is unclear. In germline, CDR1 is SGHTA, CDR2 FQGNSA. The V gene lost 6 bases and the J gene lost 4 bases, with 9 bases spanning the gap. The CDR3 is 12 amino acids.

The chain joins TRBV11-2 to TRBJ2-3, with 10 bases lining up with TRBD2. This CDR3 comprises 16 residues. J lost 2 bases, V lost 5 bases, and 7 bases had no gene match. Germline V gives CDR1 SGHAT, CDR2 FQNNGV. The CDR3 DNA sequence: TGTGCCAGCAGCAACGGACTAGCGGAGACCACAGATACGCAGTATTTT. Protein product: CASSNGLAETTDTQYF.

The rearrangement uses TRBV4-2 and TRBJ2-3, with 10 positions matching TRBD2. The CDR3 is 16 residues long. The junction had 10 bases not matched to a gene; V was cut back by 4 bases and J by 6 bases. Germline V gene sequence: CDR1 LGHNA, CDR2 YNFKEQ. The DNA for the CDR3 is TGTGCCAGCAGCCCCCATGGAGCGGGAGGGGACGATACGCAGTATTTT. The encoded protein is CASSPHGAGGDDTQYF.

The V gene is TRBV14, the J gene TRBJ2-1, with TRBD2 as a possible D gene (5 bases). Between the trimmed V and J ends, which lost 2 bases and 1 base, there was a span of 6 bases. This CDR3 spans 14 amino acids. Germline V gene sequence: CDR1 SGHDN, CDR2 FVKESK. The CDR3 DNA reads as TGTGCCAGCAGCCAACAGCGGTCCTACAATGAGCAGTTCTTC. Its translation is CASSQQRSYNEQFF.

The chain couples TRBV30 to TRBJ2-7; no reliable D call. CDR1 is GTSNPN and CDR2 is SVGIG in the germline V gene (reference sequence). This CDR3 is built from 14 residues. Trimming took 0 bases from V and 4 from J, leaving 13 bases between them. CDR3: CAWSVGFSTYEQYF. For the CDR3, the DNA is TGTGCCTGGAGTGTTGGCTTCTCTACTTACGAGCAGTACTTC.

The V call is TRBV6-5, the J call TRBJ1-1; 7 bases are shared with TRBD1. The CDR3 runs to 15 residues. J lost 8 bases, V lost 6 bases, and 15 bases had no gene match. Germline CDR1 is MNHEY and CDR2 is SVGAGI. The CDR3: CASSRSTFSDREAFF. CDR3 sequence (DNA): TGTGCCAGCAGCCGATCTACCTTCTCGGACAGGGAAGCTTTCTTT.

This clone has at least ten counts. The rearrangement uses TRBV7-2 and TRBJ2-7, with unresolved D. The CDR3 is 12 amino acids. V lost 5 bases and J 3 bases, leaving 8 bases between the germline ends. CDR1 is SGHTA and CDR2 is FQGNSA in the germline V gene. The CDR3 reads CASSRTSYEQYF. In DNA form, the CDR3 reads TGTGCCAGCAGCCGAACAAGCTACGAGCAGTACTTC.

This clone came up a few times. The V call is TRBV6-5, the J call TRBJ1-2, with TRBD1 as a possible D gene (5 bases). Germline CDR1 reads MNHEY; CDR2 reads SVGAGI. Trimming took 6 bases from V and 4 from J, leaving 12 bases between them. The length of the CDR3 is 13 residues. CDR3 region: CASRRQGGYGYTF. As DNA, the CDR3 is TGTGCCAGCAGGCGGCAGGGCGGCTATGGCTACACCTTC.

DNA of the CDR3: TGCAGCGTGACACACCGGGGGGGGAACACTGAAGCTTTCTTT. Its protein is CSVTHRGGNTEAFF. The chain couples TRBV29-1 to TRBJ1-1; a possible D gene is TRBD1 (5 bases). Trimming stripped 6 bases from V and 1 base from J, with 15 bases between. This CDR3 has 14 residues. Germline V gene data show CDR1 as SQVTM and CDR2 as ANQGSEA.

V is TRBV7-2 and J is TRBJ2-1, with 9 bases aligning to TRBD1. Germline-derived CDR1 and CDR2 are SGHTA and FQGNSA. V gave up 5 bases and J gave up 4 bases; unmatched junction bases: 6. This CDR3 region has 15 residues. The CDR3 DNA is TGTGCCAGCAGCCCAAGACAGGGGGGTTACAATGAGCAGTTCTTC. Translated, it gives CASSPRQGGYNEQFF. Together with reference TRBV7-2 and TRBJ2-1, the CDR3 gives the full variable domain: GAGVSQSPSNKVTEKGKDVELRCDPISGHTALYWYRQSLGQGLEFLIYFQGNSAPDKSGLPSDRFSAERTGGSVSTLTIQRTQQEDSAVYLCASSPRQGGYNEQFFGPGTRLTVL.

The chain couples TRBV11-1 to TRBJ2-1; 7 nucleotides line up with TRBD1. The CDR3 has 14 residues. Germline trimming cut 5 bases from V and 5 bases from J; bases unmatched to any gene: 6. Germline V gives CDR1 SGHAT, CDR2 FQDESV (reference sequence). The CDR3 DNA sequence: TGTGCCAGCAGCAACAGGGGTATAGACAATGAGCAGTTCTTC. Translated: CASSNRGIDNEQFF.

This clone has a handful of counts. The rearrangement joins TRBV29-1 to TRBJ2-1; TRBD2 matches 12 bases. With V trimmed by 5 bases and J by 7 bases, 3 bases remained unmatched. From germline, CDR1 is SQVTM and CDR2 ANQGSEA. This CDR3 comprises 13 residues. The CDR3 protein is CSVRLAGGNEQFF. The CDR3 nucleotides are TGCAGCGTTCGCCTAGCGGGAGGGAATGAGCAGTTCTTC.

This clone was detected only once. V gene TRBV30 combines with J gene TRBJ1-6; 7 bases line up with TRBD1. The CDR3 sequence is 16 residues long. From germline, CDR1 is GTSNPN and CDR2 SVGIG (reference sequence). J was trimmed by 9 bases and V by 4 bases; bases with no gene match: 15. CDR3 region: CAWTPGRGLRGSPLHF. In DNA, the CDR3 is TGTGCCTGGACTCCTGGAAGGGGGCTAAGAGGTTCACCCCTCCACTTT.

The chain joins TRBV29-1 to TRBJ1-2; no firm D call. V was trimmed by 1 base and J by 7 bases, leaving 13 bases between them. Germline loops: CDR1 SQVTM, CDR2 ANQGSEA. The CDR3 extends over 13 amino acids. CDR3 bases: TGCAGCGTTGAAGGCGGGGATCGGAGTGGCTACACCTTC. Translating it yields CSVEGGDRSGYTF.

V is TRBV13 and J is TRBJ1-2, with 8 nucleotides matching TRBD1. The germline CDR1 and CDR2 sequences are PRHDT and FYEKMQ (reference sequence). The CDR3 totals 14 residues. The V and J ends lost 3 bases and 2 bases, in that order; junction bases with no gene match: 2. The CDR3 coding sequence is TGTGCCAGCAGCTTCGGACAGGGAAACTATGGCTACACCTTC. This codes for CASSFGQGNYGYTF.

This clone is a singleton in its sample. The V gene is TRBV29-1, the J gene TRBJ2-1; D ambiguous. CDR1 is SQVTM and CDR2 is ANQGSEA in the germline V gene. The germline V and J ends were trimmed by 7 bases and 8 bases, with 9 bases remaining between them. This CDR3 has 10 residues. The CDR3, as DNA: TGCAGCGGCGGTGTCCATGAGCAGTTCTTC. Its protein product is CSGGVHEQFF.

This chain uses TRBV5-1 with TRBJ2-1; TRBD1 aligns across 9 bases. This CDR3 has 16 residues. The junction had 5 bases not matched to a gene; V was cut back by 4 bases and J by 0 bases. From germline, CDR1 is SGHRS and CDR2 YFSETQ. The CDR3 region is CASSPGTGSSYNEQFF. As DNA, the CDR3 is TGCGCCAGCAGCCCCGGGACAGGGAGCTCCTACAATGAGCAGTTCTTC.

The V call is TRBV7-2, the J call TRBJ2-5; a weak D match, TRBD2 (7 bases). Between the trimmed V and J ends, which lost 0 bases and 9 bases, there was a span of 14 bases. Germline lookup yields CDR1 SGHTA and CDR2 FQGNSA. CDR3 length: 14 residues. Written as DNA, the CDR3 is TGTGCCAGCAGCTTAGCCGGGACTAAGGGGGCCCAGTACTTC. Translating gives CASSLAGTKGAQYF.

This sequence joins TRBV4-3 and TRBJ1-3; no clear D. Germline CDR1 reads LGHNA; CDR2 reads YSLEER. The CDR3 loop spans 16 amino acids. Trimming stripped 1 base from V and 3 bases from J, with 13 bases between. The CDR3, as DNA: TGCGCCAGCAGCCAAGGGATGCGCTCGGATGGAAACACCATATATTTT. Its translation is CASSQGMRSDGNTIYF.

The CDR3 DNA is TGTGCCAGCAGTGAATTTTGGGCCGGGGAGCTGTTTTTT. It yields the protein CASSEFWAGELFF. The chain uses TRBV25-1 and TRBJ2-2; D is ambiguous. This CDR3 contains 13 residues. Germline CDR1 reads MGHDK; CDR2 reads SYGVNS. With 1 base removed from V and 6 bases from J, the gap between germline ends came to 6 bases.

V is TRBV5-1 and J is TRBJ2-7; 11 nucleotides align to TRBD2. The germline V gene has CDR1 SGHRS and CDR2 YFSETQ. V shed 6 bases and J 7 bases; nucleotides not matched to a gene: 9. This CDR3 region has 14 residues. The chain's CDR3 is CASTELAGAGEQYF. In DNA form, the CDR3 reads TGCGCCAGCACCGAACTAGCGGGAGCGGGGGAGCAGTACTTC.

The V and J genes are TRBV9 and TRBJ2-3; 13 bases fit TRBD2. This CDR3 is built from 17 residues. Trimming removed 3 bases from V and 2 bases from J; junction bases left unmatched: 6. From germline, CDR1 is SGDLS and CDR2 YYNGEE. CDR3: CASSATGTSGITDTQYF. DNA of the CDR3: TGTGCCAGCAGCGCTACCGGGACTAGCGGGATCACAGATACGCAGTATTTT. Using reference TRBV9 and TRBJ2-3 for the parts outside the CDR3, the full variable domain is DSGVTQTPKHLITATGQRVTLRCSPRSGDLSVYWYQQSLDQGLQFLIQYYNGEERAKGNILERFSAQQFPDLHSELNLSSLELGDSALYFCASSATGTSGITDTQYFGPGTRLTVL.

The chain employs TRBV28 and TRBJ2-3; D gene unclear. Germline V lookup: CDR1 MDHEN, CDR2 SYDVKM. Trimming took 7 bases from V and 0 from J, leaving 8 bases between them. The CDR3 totals 13 residues. CDR3 sequence (DNA): TGTGCCAGCAAAAATTTCAGCACAGATACGCAGTATTTT. Translating it yields CASKNFSTDTQYF.

J is TRBJ2-1 and V is TRBV5-1, with 10 bases matching TRBD2. This CDR3 comprises 14 residues. The V gene's germline CDR1 is SGHRS and CDR2 YFSETQ. V lost 2 bases and J lost 6; bases outside the gene matches: 2. DNA for the CDR3: TGCGCCAGCAGCTTAGCGGGAGGGGGCAATGAGCAGTTCTTC. Amino acids: CASSLAGGGNEQFF.

This clone showed up just once. The chain carries TRBV5-1 and TRBJ1-2, with TRBD1 as a possible D gene (5 bases). In germline, CDR1 is SGHRS, CDR2 YFSETQ. Trimming shortened V by 1 base and J by 4 bases, and 11 bases separated the two germline ends. The CDR3 contains 14 residues. CDR3 DNA: TGCGCCAGCAGCTTGTCAGGGACTCTCTATGGCTACACCTTC. Encoded protein: CASSLSGTLYGYTF. The full variable domain, its missing parts supplied by reference TRBV5-1 and TRBJ1-2, is KAGVTQTPRYLIKTRGQQVTLSCSPISGHRSVSWYQQTPGQGLQFLFEYFSETQRNKGNFPGRFSGRQFSNSRSEMNVSTLELGDSALYLCASSLSGTLYGYTFGSGTRLTVV.

This chain connects TRBV5-8 to TRBJ1-5; D is possibly TRBD1 (6 bases). Germline lookup yields CDR1 SGHTS and CDR2 YDEGEE. The V end was cut by 4 bases, the J end by 3 bases, with 11 bases between. The CDR3 is made up of 14 amino acids. This chain's CDR3 is CASSADRLNQPQHF. The DNA of the CDR3 is TGTGCCAGCAGCGCTGACAGGCTCAATCAGCCCCAGCATTTT.